The 31 T cell receptor beta chains in this list originate from one sample, sequenced in a study of OX40 agonist ivuxolimab in advanced cancers. Method: immunoSEQ multiplex PCR; TCRdb's copy keeps in-frame clones and lacks some. The repertoire holds about 78,000 clones, around 91% seen once, with around 2.8% in the top ten. Sequenced here: CD4+ or CD8+ T cells sorted from blood, sampled in a trial of the OX40 agonist ivuxolimab. Source of these receptors: an adult with an advanced solid tumor such as melanoma, head and neck, liver or kidney cancer.

Only a few counts were recorded for this clone. The V gene is TRBV2, the J gene TRBJ1-1; D is undetermined. Germline V gives CDR1 SNHLY, CDR2 FYNNEI. The CDR3 extends over 13 amino acids. V was shortened by 7 bases and J by 0 bases, with 9 bases between the two germline ends. This CDR3 is CASIRAVNTEAFF. CDR3 DNA: TGTGCCAGCATACGAGCAGTGAACACTGAAGCTTTCTTT.

The chain couples TRBV11-2 to TRBJ1-5; D may be TRBD1 (6 bases). The CDR3 totals 13 residues. The germline gives CDR1 SGHAT, CDR2 FQNNGV. V was pared by 5 bases and J by 5 bases, with 10 bases between. Here the CDR3 reads CASSAGEDQPQHF. DNA of the CDR3: TGTGCCAGCAGCGCAGGGGAGGATCAGCCCCAGCATTTT.

This chain uses TRBV6-5 with TRBJ1-4; no firm D call. Per the germline V gene, CDR1 is MNHEY and CDR2 is SVGAGI. The CDR3 runs to 14 residues. V gave up 0 bases and J gave up 3 bases, with 5 bases separating them. For the CDR3, the DNA is TGTGCCAGCAGTTACTCTCGATCTAATGAAAAACTGTTTTTT. Its protein is CASSYSRSNEKLFF.

V usage is TRBV7-2 and J usage is TRBJ1-3; D not resolved. Trimming shortened V by 4 bases and J by 1 base, and 11 bases separated the two germline ends. This CDR3 is 15 amino acids long. Looked up from germline, CDR1 is SGHTA and CDR2 is FQGNSA. CDR3: CASSSLLGSGNTIYF. The CDR3 region has the DNA TGTGCCAGCAGCTCCCTCCTCGGGTCTGGAAACACCATATATTTT.

The genes are TRBV28 and TRBJ1-2, with D tentatively TRBD1 (5 bases). With 3 bases removed from V and 2 bases from J, the gap between germline ends came to 7 bases. Germline V lookup: CDR1 MDHEN, CDR2 SYDVKM. The CDR3 is 13 residues long. The DNA for the CDR3 is TGTGCCAGCAGTTTCGGGGGGAACTATGGCTACACCTTC. The encoded protein is CASSFGGNYGYTF.

V is TRBV30 and J is TRBJ1-6, with a tentative D call TRBD1 (5 bases). V gave up 2 bases and J gave up 0 bases, with 14 bases separating them. Germline V gene data show CDR1 as GTSNPN and CDR2 as SVGIG (reference sequence). The CDR3 length is 17 residues. The CDR3 protein is CAWSRSGLSSYNSPLHF. For the CDR3, the DNA is TGTGCCTGGAGTAGATCGGGACTTAGCTCCTATAATTCACCCCTCCACTTT.

This clone was counted a few times. The chain employs TRBV10-3 and TRBJ1-1; 7 bases line up with TRBD1. Unmatched junction bases numbered 6, after V lost 9 bases and J lost 2 bases. Germline-derived CDR1 and CDR2 are ENHRY and SYGVKD. The CDR3 loop spans 13 amino acids. This CDR3 is CAIKGTVNTEAFF. The CDR3 coding sequence is TGTGCCATAAAAGGGACAGTTAACACTGAAGCTTTCTTT.

A word on this clone: Other DNA sequences from this sample encode an identical CDR3 as well. The CDR3 protein is CASSYGYGYTF. CDR3 sequence (DNA): TGTGCCAGCAGTTACGGATATGGCTACACCTTC. The chain uses TRBV6-5 and TRBJ1-2; no definite D call. This CDR3 region has 11 residues. Trimming stripped 2 bases from V and 5 bases from J, with 3 bases between. Looked up from germline, CDR1 is MNHEY and CDR2 is SVGAGI.

The rearrangement joins TRBV18 to TRBJ2-1, with 8 positions matching TRBD1. V gave up 3 bases and J gave up 5 bases; unmatched junction bases: 6. Per germline, CDR1 KGHSH and CDR2 LQKENI. This CDR3 contains 15 residues. DNA for the CDR3: TGTGCCAGCTCACCTTGGACAGGGACGAACAATGAGCAGTTCTTC. It is translated as CASSPWTGTNNEQFF. Full variable domain (missing parts from reference TRBV18 and TRBJ2-1): NAGVMQNPRHLVRRRGQEARLRCSPMKGHSHVYWYRQLPEEGLKFMVYLQKENIIDESGMPKERFSAEFPKEGPSILRIQQVVRGDSAAYFCASSPWTGTNNEQFFGPGTRLTVL.

The J gene is TRBJ1-4, the V gene TRBV30; D ambiguous. The CDR3 is made up of 13 amino acids. V lost 8 bases and J 8 bases, leaving 18 bases between the germline ends. Germline CDR1 reads GTSNPN; CDR2 reads SVGIG (reference sequence). This CDR3 reads CARKAPAGEKLFF. CDR3 DNA: TGTGCCAGAAAGGCCCCGGCGGGGGAAAAACTGTTTTTT.

The chain carries TRBV28 and TRBJ2-2; D ambiguous. Trimming took off 2 bases at V and 6 bases at J, with 4 bases between the two ends. In germline, CDR1 is MDHEN, CDR2 SYDVKM. The length of the CDR3 is 12 residues. In DNA form, the CDR3 reads TGTGCCAGCAGTTTAGAAGCCGGGGAGCTGTTTTTT. This codes for CASSLEAGELFF.

The CDR3 nucleotides are TGCGCCAGCAGCAGTCGGACCGGGGAGCTGTTTTTT. Translated, it gives CASSSRTGELFF. This chain connects TRBV5-1 to TRBJ2-2; D uncertain. Germline V gene data show CDR1 as SGHRS and CDR2 as YFSETQ. This CDR3 spans 12 amino acids. The V end was cut by 4 bases, the J end by 5 bases, with 6 bases between.

The V call is TRBV5-5, the J call TRBJ1-3; D might be TRBD1 (5 bases). The CDR3 is made up of 13 amino acids. The V end lost 4 bases, the J end lost 6 bases, and 11 bases lay between the germline ends. From germline, CDR1 is SGHKS and CDR2 YYEKEE (reference sequence). CDR3 DNA: TGTGCCAGCAGCCTCAAAGGGGAAAACACCATATATTTT. It yields the protein CASSLKGENTIYF. The full variable domain, in which reference TRBV5-5 and TRBJ1-3 provide the parts outside the CDR3, is DAGVTQSPTHLIKTRGQQVTLRCSPISGHKSVSWYQQVLGQGPQFIFQYYEKEERGRGNFPDRFSARQFPNYSSELNVNALLLGDSALYLCASSLKGENTIYFGEGSWLTVV.

This clone was detected once. The genes are TRBV20-1 and TRBJ1-1; perhaps TRBD1 as D (5 bases). Germline CDR1 is DFQATT and CDR2 is SNEGSKA (reference sequence). The CDR3 covers 11 residues. V lost 3 bases and J 11 bases, leaving 13 bases between the germline ends. The CDR3 nucleotides are TGCAGTGCTAGGGGGGAGCGAACGGCTTTCTTT. This codes for CSARGERTAFF.

The V gene is TRBV21-1, the J gene TRBJ2-4; TRBD1 was called by the table and not checked on the DNA. TRBV21-1 counts as a pseudogene. This CDR3 has 16 amino acids. The chain's CDR3 is CASSKGQGVAKNIQYF. CDR3 in DNA: TGTGCCAGCAGCAAAGGGCAAGGGGTAGCCAAAAACATTCAGTACTTC.

This clone appeared a single time. The chain has TRBV5-6 and TRBJ1-6, with D uncertain. The V gene lost 4 bases and the J gene lost 4 bases, with 12 bases spanning the gap. The V gene's germline CDR1 is SGHDT and CDR2 YYEEEE. The CDR3 has 15 amino acids. The CDR3: CASSPRGAYNSPLHF. CDR3 nucleotide sequence: TGTGCCAGCAGCCCCCGTGGAGCTTATAATTCACCCCTCCACTTT.

The chain employs TRBV7-9 and TRBJ2-7; D possibly corresponds to TRBD2 (7 bases). The CDR3 spans 17 residues. The germline CDR1 and CDR2 sequences are SEHNR and FQNEAQ (reference sequence). V gave up 3 bases and J gave up 0 bases, with 18 bases separating them. The CDR3 is CASSFVRGGTISYEQYF. Written as DNA, the CDR3 is TGTGCCAGCAGCTTCGTCAGAGGGGGGACTATCTCCTACGAGCAGTACTTC.

V is TRBV19 and J is TRBJ1-2; D not resolved. The CDR3 runs 15 residues. Trimming removed 6 bases at V and 2 bases at J, with 16 bases between. The germline gives CDR1 LNHDA, CDR2 SQIVND (reference sequence). The CDR3 protein is CASSPPLAANYGYTF. In DNA form, the CDR3 reads TGTGCCAGTAGCCCCCCATTAGCCGCCAACTATGGCTACACCTTC.

The rearrangement links TRBV28 to TRBJ2-3, with 7 bases fitting TRBD2. Trimming took 5 bases from V and 0 from J; bases not matched to a gene: 8. Germline CDR1 and CDR2: MDHEN and SYDVKM. The CDR3 extends over 16 amino acids. The CDR3 loop is CASSLSSGASTDTQYF. As DNA, the CDR3 is TGTGCCAGCAGTCTTTCTAGCGGTGCGAGCACAGATACGCAGTATTTT.

The rearrangement joins TRBV15 to TRBJ2-2; TRBD2 agrees at 12 bases. Germline V gene sequence: CDR1 LNHNV, CDR2 YYDKDF (reference sequence). The trim removed 2 bases at V and 7 bases at J, leaving 5 bases unmatched. CDR3 length: 16 residues. CDR3 DNA sequence: TGTGCCACCAGCAGACCTCGGACTAGCGGGAACGGGGAGCTGTTTTTT. Encoded protein: CATSRPRTSGNGELFF.

This chain uses TRBV9 with TRBJ2-2, with 11 bases lining up with TRBD1. Germline CDR1 SGDLS, CDR2 YYNGEE. This CDR3 is built from 14 residues. The trim removed 4 bases at V and 7 bases at J, leaving 3 bases unmatched. CDR3 coding DNA: TGTGCCAGCAGCCCGGGACAGGGGGTCGGGGAGCTGTTTTTT. It encodes CASSPGQGVGELFF.

The chain recombines TRBV30 with TRBJ1-3; a weak D match, TRBD1 (5 bases). V shed 5 bases and J shed 4 bases, with 15 bases lying between them. The CDR3 extends over 14 amino acids. Germline loops: CDR1 GTSNPN, CDR2 SVGIG (reference sequence). The CDR3 loop reads CAWADNRAGNTIYF. Here the CDR3 DNA reads TGTGCCTGGGCGGACAACCGGGCGGGAAACACCATATATTTT.

The chain carries TRBV11-2 and TRBJ2-5; TRBD1 matches at 7 bases. V shed 5 bases and J 7 bases; nucleotides not matched to a gene: 10. The CDR3 covers 14 residues. Per the germline V gene, CDR1 is SGHAT and CDR2 is FQNNGV. In nucleotides, the CDR3 is TGTGCCAGCAGCCAAGGGACAGCCAGGGGGACCCAGTACTTC. This codes for CASSQGTARGTQYF.

The chain combines TRBV5-1 with TRBJ2-7; either TRBD1 or TRBD2 may supply D (5 bases each). The germline gives CDR1 SGHRS, CDR2 YFSETQ. The CDR3 covers 16 residues. With 0 bases removed from V and 0 bases from J, the gap between germline ends came to 13 bases. This CDR3 is CASSLASTGASYEQYF. The CDR3 nucleotides read TGCGCCAGCAGCTTGGCTTCTACCGGGGCCTCCTACGAGCAGTACTTC.

This sequence joins TRBV5-1 and TRBJ1-1; TRBD1 agrees at 11 bases. The V segment lost 0 bases and the J segment 4 bases; nucleotides outside the gene matches: 5. CDR1 and CDR2 from the germline V gene are SGHRS and YFSETQ. This CDR3 comprises 16 residues. The CDR3: CASSLAGTGGSTEAFF. The CDR3 DNA sequence: TGCGCCAGCAGCTTGGCCGGGACAGGGGGTTCCACTGAAGCTTTCTTT.

This clone showed up just a few times. The chain has TRBV28 and TRBJ1-5; a weak D match, TRBD1 (5 bases). The length of the CDR3 is 16 residues. V lost 3 bases and J lost 0, with 12 bases in between. Germline CDR1 is MDHEN and CDR2 is SYDVKM. The CDR3 here is CASSFMTAYSNQPQHF. CDR3 nucleotides: TGTGCCAGCAGTTTCATGACAGCATATAGCAATCAGCCCCAGCATTTT.

In DNA form, the CDR3 reads TGTGCCACCACTAAAGTCAATGGAAACACCATATATTTT. It translates to CATTKVNGNTIYF. V gene TRBV15 combines with J gene TRBJ1-3; unclear D gene. CDR3 size: 13 residues. Germline V CDR1 and CDR2: LNHNV, YYDKDF (reference sequence). Trimming pared 7 bases from V and 3 bases from J, leaving 10 bases between.

The V and J genes are TRBV28 and TRBJ1-1; tentative D call: TRBD1 (5 bases). CDR1 is MDHEN and CDR2 is SYDVKM in the germline V gene. V lost 6 bases, J lost 1 base, and 9 bases lay in between. This CDR3 has 13 residues. CDR3 nucleotide sequence: TGTGCCAGCAGGACAGCTCCGAACACTGAAGCTTTCTTT. It translates to CASRTAPNTEAFF.

V is TRBV11-2 and J is TRBJ2-3; 7 nucleotides agree with TRBD2. The germline V gene has CDR1 SGHAT and CDR2 FQNNGV. CDR3 size: 16 residues. V shed 5 bases and J 2 bases; nucleotides not matched to a gene: 10. This chain's CDR3 is CASSPGGGTFTDTQYF. Here the CDR3 DNA reads TGTGCCAGCAGCCCTGGCGGGGGTACCTTCACAGATACGCAGTATTTT.

The chain recombines TRBV5-1 with TRBJ2-2, with 10 bases identical to TRBD1. The CDR3 totals 15 residues. Germline V gene sequence: CDR1 SGHRS, CDR2 YFSETQ. Losses at the gene ends were 4 bases for V and 6 bases for J; bases not matched to a gene: 6. The CDR3 here is CASSDLGQGAGELFF. DNA of the CDR3: TGCGCCAGCAGCGACTTAGGACAGGGGGCCGGGGAGCTGTTTTTT.

This rearrangement joins TRBV27 to TRBJ2-5, with TRBD1 identical over 7 bases. The CDR3 runs to 12 residues. The germline CDR1 and CDR2 sequences are MNHEY and SMNVEV (reference sequence). The J segment lost 4 bases and the V segment lost 6 bases, leaving 2 bases of the junction unmatched. The CDR3 nucleotides read TGTGCCAGCAGAACAGGGGCAGAGACCCAGTACTTC. It codes for CASRTGAETQYF.